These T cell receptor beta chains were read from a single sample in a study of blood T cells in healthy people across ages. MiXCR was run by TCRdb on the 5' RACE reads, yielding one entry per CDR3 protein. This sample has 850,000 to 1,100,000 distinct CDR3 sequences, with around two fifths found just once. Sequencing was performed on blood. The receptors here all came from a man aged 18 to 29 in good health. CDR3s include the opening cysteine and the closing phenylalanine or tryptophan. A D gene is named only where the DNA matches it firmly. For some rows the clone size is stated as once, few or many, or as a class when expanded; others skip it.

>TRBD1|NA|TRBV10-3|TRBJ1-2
TGTGCCATCACCCGGACAGGGGGCGCACCCACTAACTATGGCTACACCTTC
CAITRTGGAPTNYGYTF
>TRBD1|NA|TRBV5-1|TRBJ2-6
TGCGCCAGCAGCTCTCCTGACAGGGGAGGTTCCAACGTCCTGACTTTC
CASSSPDRGGSNVLTF
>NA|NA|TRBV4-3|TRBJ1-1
TGCGCCAGCAGCCAAGGCACCAGGCGGACTGAAGCTTTCTTT
CASSQGTRRTEAFF
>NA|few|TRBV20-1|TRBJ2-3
TGCAGTGCTAGTTCGTCCGGGAGTCACACAGATACGCAGTATTTT
CSASSSGSHTDTQYF
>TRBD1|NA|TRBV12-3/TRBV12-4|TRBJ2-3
TGTGCCAGCAGTTTAGTAGCGCGGGAGTGGGACAGGGGTCCAGATACGCAGTATTTT
CASSLVAREWDRGPDTQYF
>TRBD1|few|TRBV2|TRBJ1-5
TGTGCCAGCAACCCCCAGGGGGTGAATCAGCCCCAGCATTTT
CASNPQGVNQPQHF
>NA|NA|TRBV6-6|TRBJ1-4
TGTGCGAGCCGGGACCCCTCGGTTGAAAAACGGTTTTTT
CASRDPSVEKRFF
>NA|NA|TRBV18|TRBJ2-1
TGTGCCAGCTCACCACCGAATCAGGGGAAGAATGAGCAGTTCTTC
CASSPPNQGKNEQFF
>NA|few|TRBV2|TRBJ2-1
TGTGCCAGCAGTGAAAGGGGCGACAATGAGCAGTTCTTC
CASSERGDNEQFF
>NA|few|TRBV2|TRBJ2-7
TGTGCCAGCAGTGTAGAGTTAGGGAAATCTTACTCCTACGAGCAGTACTTC
CASSVELGKSYSYEQYF
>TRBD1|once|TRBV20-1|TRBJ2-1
TGCAGTGCCGAGACAGGGGACAATAAGCAGTTCTTC
CSAETGDNKQFF
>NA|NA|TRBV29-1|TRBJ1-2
TGCAGCGTTGACGTGACACCGCGAAACTATGGCTACACCTTC
CSVDVTPRNYGYTF
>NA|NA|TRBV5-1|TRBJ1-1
TGCGCCAGCAGCTTGGTCATTTCAGGTTTCACTGAAGCTTTCTTT
CASSLVISGFTEAFF
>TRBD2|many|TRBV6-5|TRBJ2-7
TGTGCCAGCAGTTTAGCGGGGGGGCGGTACGAGCAGTACTTC
CASSLAGGRYEQYF
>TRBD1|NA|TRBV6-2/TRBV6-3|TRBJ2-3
TGTGCCAGCGAAACCGGGACAGGGTATACAGATACGCAGTATTTT
CASETGTGYTDTQYF
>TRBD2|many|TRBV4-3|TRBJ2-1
TGCGCCAGCAGCCAGGAGCGGGGCCATTACAATGAGCAGTTCTTC
CASSQERGHYNEQFF
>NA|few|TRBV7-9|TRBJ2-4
TGTGCCAGCAGCCCACAGGGAAGGGGGCAGTACTTC
CASSPQGRGQYF
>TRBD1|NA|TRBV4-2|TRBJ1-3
TGTGCCAGCAACCAAGATCGGGGACAGGGGGAAAACACCATATATTTT
CASNQDRGQGENTIYF
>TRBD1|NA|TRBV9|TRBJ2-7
TGTGCCAGCAGCGTCCGGGACAGGGAAAACGAGCAGTACTTC
CASSVRDRENEQYF
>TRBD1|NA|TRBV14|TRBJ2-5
TGTGCCAGCAGCCAAGAGGACAGGGGGGAAGGGACCCAGTACTTC
CASSQEDRGEGTQYF
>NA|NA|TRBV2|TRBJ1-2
TGTGCCAGCAGCACCCAAGTGGTCGCCTATGGCTACACCTTC
CASSTQVVAYGYTF
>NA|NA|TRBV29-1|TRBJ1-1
TGCAGCGTGTCGGGACAGAACACTGAAGCTTTCTTT
CSVSGQNTEAFF